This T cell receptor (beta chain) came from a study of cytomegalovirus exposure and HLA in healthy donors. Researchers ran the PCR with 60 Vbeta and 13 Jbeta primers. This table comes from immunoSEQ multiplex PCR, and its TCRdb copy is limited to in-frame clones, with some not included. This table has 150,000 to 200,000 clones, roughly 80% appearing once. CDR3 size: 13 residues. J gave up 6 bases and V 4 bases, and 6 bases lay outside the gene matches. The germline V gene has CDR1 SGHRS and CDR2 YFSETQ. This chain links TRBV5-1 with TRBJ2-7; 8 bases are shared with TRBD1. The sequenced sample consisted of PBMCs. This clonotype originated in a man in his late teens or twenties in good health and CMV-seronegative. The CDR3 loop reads CASSPQQGVEQYF. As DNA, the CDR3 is TGCGCCAGCAGCCCGCAACAGGGGGTCGAGCAGTACTTC. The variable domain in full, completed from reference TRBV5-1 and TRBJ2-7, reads KAGVTQTPRYLIKTRGQQVTLSCSPISGHRSVSWYQQTPGQGLQFLFEYFSETQRNKGNFPGRFSGRQFSNSRSEMNVSTLELGDSALYLCASSPQQGVEQYFGPGTRLTVT.